There are a few counts of the clone carrying this TCR beta chain. The antigen is not known. This entry comes from a study of somatic mutations in cytotoxic T cells in rheumatoid arthritis. The wider study: Patient blood, which was peripheral blood collected as 30 ml EDTA, was drawn right after diagnosis and before any treatment started. In some cases, T-cell populations stained with V beta antibodies were flow-sorted at nearly 100% purity, and these included V beta1+ cells sequenced for TCRB. Findings and caveats of the study: TRBV07 showed slight underrepresentation in rheumatoid arthritis patients, unadjusted for multiple comparisons.

Germline CDR1 is MNHEY and CDR2 is SMNVEV (reference sequence). V lost 8 bases to trimming and J lost 5 bases; unmatched junction nucleotides: 11. The CDR3 is 14 residues long. Clones were sequenced by immunoSEQ multiplex PCR, and TCRdb holds only the in-frame ones, with some missing. Found here are fewer than 25,000 clones, about 77% of them singletons; the top ten hold around 11%. Sequenced: CD8+ T cells sorted from blood. This clonotype was sampled from an adult with rheumatoid arthritis. The chain carries TRBV27 and TRBJ2-7; 8 nucleotides align to TRBD2. CDR3 sequence: CASRQVGTRNEQYF. DNA of the CDR3: TGTGCCAGCCGACAGGTCGGGACTAGGAACGAGCAGTACTTC.